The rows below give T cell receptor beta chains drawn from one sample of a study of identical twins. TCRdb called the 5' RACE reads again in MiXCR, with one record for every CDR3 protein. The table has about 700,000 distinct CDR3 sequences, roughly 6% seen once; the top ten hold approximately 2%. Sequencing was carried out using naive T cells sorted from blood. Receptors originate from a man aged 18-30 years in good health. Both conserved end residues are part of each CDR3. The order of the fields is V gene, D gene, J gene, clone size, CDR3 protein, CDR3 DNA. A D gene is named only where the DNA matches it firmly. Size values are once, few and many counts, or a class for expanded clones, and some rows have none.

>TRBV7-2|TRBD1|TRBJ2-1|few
CASRIAGTAYNEQFF
TGTGCCAGCAGGATTGCCGGGACAGCGTACAATGAGCAGTTCTTC
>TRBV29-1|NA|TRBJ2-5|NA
CSVVGVPVGKGTQYF
TGCAGCGTTGTTGGGGTCCCGGTGGGTAAGGGAACCCAGTACTTC
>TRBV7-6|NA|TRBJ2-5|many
CASSSNQETQYF
TGTGCCAGCAGCTCCAACCAAGAGACCCAGTACTTC
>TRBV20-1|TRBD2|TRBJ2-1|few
CSAGTSGYDEQFF
TGCAGTGCGGGGACTAGCGGGTACGATGAGCAGTTCTTC
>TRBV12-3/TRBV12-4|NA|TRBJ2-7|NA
CASSWGSPSEQYF
TGTGCCAGCAGTTGGGGGTCGCCTTCCGAGCAGTACTTC
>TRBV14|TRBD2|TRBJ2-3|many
CASSQGARLAGIGTDTQYF
TGTGCCAGCAGCCAAGGTGCGCGACTAGCGGGAATCGGTACAGATACGCAGTATTTT
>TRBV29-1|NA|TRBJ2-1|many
CSVKDRSNYNEQFF
TGCAGCGTTAAAGACAGGTCTAATTACAATGAGCAGTTCTTC
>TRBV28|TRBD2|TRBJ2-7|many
CASSFELVLASYEQYF
TGTGCCAGCAGTTTCGAGTTGGTACTAGCGTCTTACGAGCAGTACTTC
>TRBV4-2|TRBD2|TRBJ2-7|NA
CASSRGTSGERRNYEQYF
TGTGCCAGCAGCCGCGGGACTAGCGGAGAGAGGCGAAACTACGAGCAGTACTTC
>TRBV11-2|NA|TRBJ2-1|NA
CASSPIGGRGNEQFF
TGTGCCAGCAGCCCTATCGGGGGTCGGGGCAATGAGCAGTTCTTC
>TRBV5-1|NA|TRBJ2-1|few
CASSLATPDNEQFF
TGCGCCAGCAGCTTGGCAACCCCTGACAATGAGCAGTTCTTC
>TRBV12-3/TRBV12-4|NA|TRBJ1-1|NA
CASRPGRTTEAFF
TGTGCCAGCAGGCCCGGACGGACCACTGAAGCTTTCTTT
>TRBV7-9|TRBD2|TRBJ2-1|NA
CASSLAPLAGAYNEQFF
TGTGCCAGCAGCTTAGCGCCGCTAGCGGGGGCCTACAATGAGCAGTTCTTC
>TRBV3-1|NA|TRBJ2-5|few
CASSQDTGQETQYF
TGTGCCAGCAGCCAAGATACGGGTCAAGAGACCCAGTACTTC
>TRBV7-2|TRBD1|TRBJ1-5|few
CASSLGPGGMNQPQHF
TGTGCCAGCAGCTTAGGCCCAGGGGGTATGAATCAGCCCCAGCATTTT
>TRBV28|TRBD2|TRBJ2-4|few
CASRPGGGRDIQYF
TGTGCCAGCAGACCAGGAGGAGGGAGGGACATTCAGTACTTC
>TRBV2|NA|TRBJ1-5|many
CASKTGGAQPQHF
TGTGCCAGCAAGACTGGTGGGGCCCAGCCCCAGCATTTT
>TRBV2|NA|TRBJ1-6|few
CASSGGNLDNSPLHF
TGTGCCAGCAGTGGTGGGAATCTAGATAATTCACCCCTCCACTTT
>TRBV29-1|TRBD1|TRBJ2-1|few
CSGRTGVYNEQFF
TGCAGCGGGCGGACAGGGGTCTACAATGAGCAGTTCTTC
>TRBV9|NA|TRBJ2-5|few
CASSSGWDWRETQYF
TGTGCCAGCAGTTCAGGGTGGGATTGGAGAGAGACCCAGTACTTC
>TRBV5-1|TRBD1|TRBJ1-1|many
CASSFPRDSGTEAFF
TGCGCCAGCAGCTTCCCCCGGGACAGCGGAACTGAAGCTTTCTTT
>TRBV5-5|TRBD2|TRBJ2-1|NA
CASSAGLAYEQFF
TGTGCCAGCAGCGCGGGACTAGCCTATGAGCAGTTCTTC
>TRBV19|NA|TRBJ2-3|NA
CASSIDGTGGTDTQYF
TGTGCCAGTAGTATAGATGGGACGGGGGGCACAGATACGCAGTATTTT
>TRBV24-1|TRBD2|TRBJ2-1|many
CATSVGTQGLGSYNEQFF
TGTGCCACCAGTGTAGGAACCCAAGGACTAGGTTCCTACAATGAGCAGTTCTTC
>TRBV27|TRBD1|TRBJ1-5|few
CASSLQGQGGNQPQHF
TGTGCCAGCAGTTTACAGGGACAGGGAGGCAATCAGCCCCAGCATTTT
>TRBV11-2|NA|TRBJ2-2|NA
CASSHPPLMWGTGELFF
TGTGCCAGCAGCCATCCCCCCCTCATGTGGGGCACCGGGGAGCTGTTTTTT
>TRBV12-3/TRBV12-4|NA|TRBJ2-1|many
CASSLGRSLYNEQFF
TGTGCCAGCAGTTTAGGCCGCAGCCTCTACAATGAGCAGTTCTTC
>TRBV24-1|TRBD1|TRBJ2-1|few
CATSDRRYRGLAQFF
TGTGCCACCAGTGACCGCAGATACAGGGGGCTCGCGCAGTTCTTC
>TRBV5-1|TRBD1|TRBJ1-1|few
CASSLLGTGREDTEAFF
TGCGCCAGCAGCTTGTTGGGGACAGGGAGAGAAGACACTGAAGCTTTCTTT
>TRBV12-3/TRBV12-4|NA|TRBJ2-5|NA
CASSLIGRGETQYF
TGTGCCAGCAGTTTAATAGGCAGGGGCGAGACCCAGTACTTC
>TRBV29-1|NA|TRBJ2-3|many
CSVARTDTQYF
TGCAGCGTGGCTAGAACAGATACGCAGTATTTT
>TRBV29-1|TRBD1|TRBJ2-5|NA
CSEWTGYQETQYF
TGCAGCGAATGGACAGGATACCAAGAGACCCAGTACTTC
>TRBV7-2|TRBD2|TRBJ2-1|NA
CASSQGLAGSHEQFF
TGTGCCAGCAGCCAGGGACTAGCGGGAAGTCATGAGCAGTTCTTC
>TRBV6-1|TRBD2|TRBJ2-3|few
CASRPRTSYGLTDTQYF
TGTGCCAGCAGACCCCGGACTAGTTACGGTCTCACAGATACGCAGTATTTT
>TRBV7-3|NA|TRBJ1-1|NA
CASSLRWEGPNTEAFF
TGTGCCAGCAGCTTAAGGTGGGAGGGACCAAACACTGAAGCTTTCTTT
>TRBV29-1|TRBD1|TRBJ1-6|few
CSIGTELNSPLHF
TGCAGCATCGGGACAGAGCTTAATTCACCCCTCCACTTT
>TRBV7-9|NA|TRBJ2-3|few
CASSLGRKTSPDTQYF
TGTGCCAGCAGCTTGGGCCGTAAAACGAGCCCAGATACGCAGTATTTT
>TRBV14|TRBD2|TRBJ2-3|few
CASSPYRGLAGRTDTQYF
TGTGCCAGCAGCCCCTACCGTGGACTAGCGGGAAGGACAGATACGCAGTATTTT
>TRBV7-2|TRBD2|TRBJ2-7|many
CASSGRTSGSYEQYF
TGTGCCAGCAGCGGACGGACTAGCGGCTCCTACGAGCAGTACTTC
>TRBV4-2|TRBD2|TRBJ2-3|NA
CASSQNLGLAVQFTDTQYF
TGTGCCAGCAGCCAAAACCTAGGACTAGCGGTACAGTTCACAGATACGCAGTATTTT
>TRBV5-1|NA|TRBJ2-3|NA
CASSVVGGSVTTDTQYF
TGCGCCAGCAGCGTGGTCGGGGGCTCGGTCACCACAGATACGCAGTATTTT
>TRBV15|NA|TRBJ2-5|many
CATSRALQETQYF
TGTGCCACCAGCAGAGCCCTACAAGAGACCCAGTACTTC
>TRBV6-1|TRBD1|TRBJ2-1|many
CASRTGNFEQFF
TGTGCCAGCAGGACAGGGAATTTTGAGCAGTTCTTC
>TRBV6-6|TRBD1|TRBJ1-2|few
CASRYGTERGYTF
TGTGCCAGCAGATACGGGACAGAGCGTGGCTACACCTTC
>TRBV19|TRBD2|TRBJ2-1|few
CASGKREAEEQFF
TGTGCCAGTGGGAAGCGGGAGGCGGAAGAGCAGTTCTTC
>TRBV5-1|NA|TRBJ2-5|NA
CASSTITGSAETEYF
TGCGCCAGCAGCACCATCACAGGAAGTGCAGAGACCGAGTACTTC
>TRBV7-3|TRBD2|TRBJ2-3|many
CASSAGLAGGTDTQYF
TGTGCCAGCAGCGCGGGACTAGCGGGGGGCACAGATACGCAGTATTTT
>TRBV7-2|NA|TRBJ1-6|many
CASSSPGPRNSPLHF
TGTGCCAGCAGCTCGCCGGGGCCCCGGAATTCACCCCTCCACTTT
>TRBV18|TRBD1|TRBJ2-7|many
CASSPRQGAYEQYF
TGTGCCAGCAGCCCCCGCCAGGGGGCCTACGAGCAGTACTTC
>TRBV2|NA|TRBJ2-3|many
CASITSPGADTQYF
TGTGCCAGCATTACTAGTCCTGGGGCAGATACGCAGTATTTT
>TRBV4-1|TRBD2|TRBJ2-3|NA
CASSLRPGAGGRDTQYF
TGCGCCAGCAGCCTTAGACCGGGCGCGGGAGGGCGGGATACGCAGTATTTT
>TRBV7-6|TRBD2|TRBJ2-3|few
CASSLVSGNADTQYF
TGTGCCAGCAGCTTAGTTAGCGGGAACGCAGATACGCAGTATTTT